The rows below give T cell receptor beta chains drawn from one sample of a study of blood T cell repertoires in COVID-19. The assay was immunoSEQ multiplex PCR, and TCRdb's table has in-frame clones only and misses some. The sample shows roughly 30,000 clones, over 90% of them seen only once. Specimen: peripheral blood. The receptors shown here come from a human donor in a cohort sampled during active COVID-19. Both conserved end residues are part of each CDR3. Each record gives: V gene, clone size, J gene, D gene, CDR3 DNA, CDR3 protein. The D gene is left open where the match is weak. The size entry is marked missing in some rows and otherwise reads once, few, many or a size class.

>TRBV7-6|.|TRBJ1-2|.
TGTGCCAGCAGCTTAGGGGAGGGCCTCTATGGCTACACCTTC
CASSLGEGLYGYTF
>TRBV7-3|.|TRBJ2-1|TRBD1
TGTGCCAGCAGCGCCAGAACAGGGGCACACTACAATGAGCAGTTCTTC
CASSARTGAHYNEQFF
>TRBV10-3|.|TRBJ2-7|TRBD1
TGTGCCGCATCCGGGACAGCCCGTTACGAGCAGTACTTC
CAASGTARYEQYF
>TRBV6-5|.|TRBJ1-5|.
TGTGCCAGCAGTTACTCAGAGGGCGGCCAGCCCCAGCATTTT
CASSYSEGGQPQHF
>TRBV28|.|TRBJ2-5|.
TGTGCCAGCAGTTTAGCTAGCGAGACCCGAGAGACCCAGTACTTC
CASSLASETRETQYF
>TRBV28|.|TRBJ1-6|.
TGTGCCAGCAGTTTATGGGGGGGGGTAAGATCACCCCTCCACTTT
CASSLWGGVRSPLHF
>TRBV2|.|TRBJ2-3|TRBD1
TGTGCCAGCGGAGGGACAGGACGCACAGATACGCAGTATTTT
CASGGTGRTDTQYF
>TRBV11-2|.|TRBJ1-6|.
TGTGCCAGCAGCCCAGGGGAAGGGGCTGGTTCACCCCTCCACTTT
CASSPGEGAGSPLHF
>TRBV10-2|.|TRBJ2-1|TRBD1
TGCGCCAGCAGTGAGGGAGCAGGGGGCCTCAACAATGAGCAGTTCTTC
CASSEGAGGLNNEQFF
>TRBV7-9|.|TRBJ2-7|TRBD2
TGTGCCAGCAGCTTCCTAGCGGGGTCCTACGAGCAGTACTTC
CASSFLAGSYEQYF
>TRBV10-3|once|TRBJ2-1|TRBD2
TGTGCCATCAGTGAGACTAGCGGGTTTTACAATGAGCAGTTCTTC
CAISETSGFYNEQFF
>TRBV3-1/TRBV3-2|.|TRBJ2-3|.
TGTGCCAGCAGCCAAGATCTCTCGGGAGATACGCAGTATTTT
CASSQDLSGDTQYF
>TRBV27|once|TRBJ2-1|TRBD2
TGTGCCAGCAGTTTAACTAGCGGGACCGCCCGCAATGAGCAGTTCTTC
CASSLTSGTARNEQFF
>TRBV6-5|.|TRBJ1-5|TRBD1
TGTGCCAGCAGCCGCGGGACAGTAGGCAATCAGCCCCAGCATTTT
CASSRGTVGNQPQHF
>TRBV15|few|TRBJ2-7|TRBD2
TGTGCCACCAGCAGAGATGAAGGACTAGGCGAGCAGTACTTC
CATSRDEGLGEQYF
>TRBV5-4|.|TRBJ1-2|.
TGTGCCAGCAGCTTGATGTCGGCAGGCCCCTATGGCTACACCTTC
CASSLMSAGPYGYTF
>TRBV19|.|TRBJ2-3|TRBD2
TGTGCCAGTAGTATCGGACTAGCGGGTACAGATACGCAGTATTTT
CASSIGLAGTDTQYF
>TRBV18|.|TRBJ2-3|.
TGTGCCAGCTCACCTCCTGGCGGAAGCACAGATACGCAGTATTTT
CASSPPGGSTDTQYF
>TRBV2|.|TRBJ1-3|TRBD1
TGTGCCAGCGCCAGGGGGCTTTCTGGAAACACCATATATTTT
CASARGLSGNTIYF
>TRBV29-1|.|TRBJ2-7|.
TGCAGCGTTGCACAGGGCCACGAGCAGTACTTC
CSVAQGHEQYF
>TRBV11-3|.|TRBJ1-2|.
TGTGCCAGCAGCTTTTCCGGTGGCTATGGCTACACCTTC
CASSFSGGYGYTF
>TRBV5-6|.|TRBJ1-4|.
TGTGCCAGCAGCCCCCGTCCGGGTTTGCACTCTGAAAAACTGTTTTTT
CASSPRPGLHSEKLFF
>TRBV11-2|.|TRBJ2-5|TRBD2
TGTGCCAGCAGCTTAGGGACTAGCGGGACGAGAGGGGAGACCCAGTACTTC
CASSLGTSGTRGETQYF
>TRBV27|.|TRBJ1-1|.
TGTGCCAGCAGTTTAAGAGGGGCGGGAACTGAAGCTTTCTTT
CASSLRGAGTEAFF
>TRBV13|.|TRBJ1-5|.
TGTGCCAGCAGCTTAGGCAAGAGTAATAGCAATCAGCCCCAGCATTTT
CASSLGKSNSNQPQHF
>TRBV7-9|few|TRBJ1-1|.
TGTGCCAGCAGCCCGCAGGGTGGCACTGAAGCTTTCTTT
CASSPQGGTEAFF
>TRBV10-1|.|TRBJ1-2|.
TGCGCCAGCAGTGAGTCCAGCGCGGGTGGCTACACCTTC
CASSESSAGGYTF
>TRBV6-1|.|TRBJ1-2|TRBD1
TGTGCCAGCAGTGAAGCGGGACAGGGCTATGGCTACACCTTC
CASSEAGQGYGYTF
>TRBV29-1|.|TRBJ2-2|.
TGCAGCGTTGATTCGGGGGAAGGAGGGGAGCTGTTTTTT
CSVDSGEGGELFF
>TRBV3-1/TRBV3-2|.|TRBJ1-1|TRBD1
TGTGCCAGCAGCTCGGCCACAGGGGGGACTGAAGCTTTCTTT
CASSSATGGTEAFF
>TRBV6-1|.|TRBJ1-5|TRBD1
TGTGCCAGCAGTGACCGGGACAGGAGAAATCAGCCCCAGCATTTT
CASSDRDRRNQPQHF
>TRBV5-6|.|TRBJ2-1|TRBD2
TGTGCCAGCAGCTTGGAGCGGGAGGGCCCCAATGAGCAGTTCTTC
CASSLEREGPNEQFF
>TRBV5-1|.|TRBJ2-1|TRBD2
TGCGCCAGCAGCTTATTAGCGGGAGTAACCATATACAATGAGCAGTTCTTC
CASSLLAGVTIYNEQFF
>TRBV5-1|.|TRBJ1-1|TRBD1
TGCGCCAGCAACCCCGGGGGGACAGGGTACACTGAAGCTTTCTTT
CASNPGGTGYTEAFF
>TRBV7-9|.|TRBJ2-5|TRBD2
TGTGCCAGCAGCTCCGGGACTAGCGGGGGGATGGAGACCCAGTACTTC
CASSSGTSGGMETQYF
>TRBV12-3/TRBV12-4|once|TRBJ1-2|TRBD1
TGTGCCAGCAATATCGGGACAGGGAATGGCTACACCTTC
CASNIGTGNGYTF
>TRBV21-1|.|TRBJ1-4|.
TGTGCCAGCAGCAAAGCGGGACCCCCACCGAGGGGGACAACTAATGAAAAACTGTTTTTT
CASSKAGPPPRGTTNEKLFF
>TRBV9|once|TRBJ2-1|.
TGTGCCAGCAGTCAAACAGGGAGCTCCTACAATGAGCAGTTCTTC
CASSQTGSSYNEQFF
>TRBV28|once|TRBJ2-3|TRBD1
TGTGCCAGCGGCATACAGGGGGCTGGGGGCACAGATACGCAGTATTTT
CASGIQGAGGTDTQYF
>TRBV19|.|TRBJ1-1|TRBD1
TGTGCCAGTAGCTACAGGGGACGATTCACTGAAGCTTTCTTT
CASSYRGRFTEAFF
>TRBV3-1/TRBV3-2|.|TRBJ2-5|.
TGTGCCAGCAGCCAAGTTAGGCACGGAGGACTGGAGACCCAGTACTTC
CASSQVRHGGLETQYF